The TCR beta chain under discussion was sequenced for a study of T cells in Graves' hyperthyroidism and ophthalmopathy. Deletions cut 2 bases from V and 2 bases from J, with 12 bases between. Germline CDR1 reads MNHEY; CDR2 reads SVGAGI. This CDR3 spans 15 amino acids. RNA transcripts provided the source from which TCR beta CDR3 regions were amplified. Carried out on the TCR CDR3, a first-round RT-PCR used the HTBI primer set. TCRdb called the multiplex PCR reads again in MiXCR, with one record for every CDR3 protein. The table shows tens of thousands of distinct CDR3 sequences, with 40% to 55% occurring only once. The table lists this clonotype with many counts.

Sequencing input: blood. This rearrangement joins TRBV6-5 to TRBJ2-5; D remains unclear. The receptor was derived from a woman in her fifties or sixties with Graves' hyperthyroidism that later progressed to Graves' ophthalmopathy. CDR3 loop: CASSYSPEVQETQYF. In nucleotides, the CDR3 is TGTGCCAGCAGTTACAGCCCAGAAGTTCAAGAGACCCAGTACTTC.